The 5 T cell receptor beta chains below all came from one sample that was sequenced in a study of control samples from healthy donors and cancer patients (dated by TCRdb to the early 2020s). The library was made by the immunoSEQ multiplex PCR assay. The table comes from immuneACCESS by way of TCRdb, which keeps in-frame sequences with V and J called. Part of the clones is missing from these tables; in studies checked, under half for an unresolved V gene and the rest for unknown reasons. The sample has about 180,000 clones on record, 90% of them singletons. Together, the top ten hold 1.3% to 1.5% of the sample. The sequencing input was blood. The receptors stem from a woman aged 45-65 years in good health.

The chain combines TRBV15 with TRBJ2-7; no clear D. Trimming left V 4 bases short and J 3 bases short, with 13 bases between. Germline V gives CDR1 LNHNV, CDR2 YYDKDF (reference sequence). CDR3 length equals 14 residues. CDR3 region: CATSMGISGYEQYF. CDR3 DNA: TGTGCCACCAGCATGGGCATTTCAGGCTACGAGCAGTACTTC.

The rearrangement joins TRBV5-4 to TRBJ2-3; 12 bases agree with TRBD2. CDR1 is SGHNT and CDR2 is YYREEE in the germline V gene (reference sequence). The CDR3 totals 16 residues. Losses at the gene ends were 5 bases for V and 0 bases for J; bases not matched to a gene: 4. CDR3 sequence: CASRGTSGGSTDTQYF. The CDR3 region has the DNA TGTGCCAGCAGGGGCACTAGCGGGGGGAGCACAGATACGCAGTATTTT.

This sequence joins TRBV5-4 and TRBJ2-7, with 7 bases fitting TRBD2. CDR1 is SGHNT, CDR2 YYREEE, per germline (reference sequence). The CDR3 has 15 amino acids. After removal of 0 bases from V and 0 bases from J, the junction contained 3 bases not matched to a gene. CDR3 DNA: TGTGCCAGCAGCTTGGCCGGGGGGAGCTCCTACGAGCAGTACTTC. Residues: CASSLAGGSSYEQYF.

The J gene is TRBJ2-1, the V gene TRBV7-7; TRBD2 agrees at 11 bases. There are 15 residues in the CDR3. CDR1 SSHAT and CDR2 FNYEAQ come from the germline V gene (reference sequence). CDR3 in DNA: TGTGCTAATCCTACTAGCGGGAGATCGGGGAATGAGCAGTTCTTC. Its translation: CANPTSGRSGNEQFF. Combining the CDR3 with reference TRBV7-7 and TRBJ2-1 gives the whole variable domain GAGVSQSPRYKVTKRGQDVTLRCDPISSHATLYWYQQALGQGPEFLTYFNYEAQPDKSGLPSDRFSAERPEGSISTLTIQRTEQRDSAMYRCANPTSGRSGNEQFFGPGTRLTVL.

J is TRBJ1-1 and V is TRBV24-1, with D possibly matching TRBD1 (6 bases). The CDR3 consists of 13 residues. Germline CDR1 KGHDR, CDR2 SFDVKD. With 4 bases removed from V and 1 base from J, the gap between germline ends came to 6 bases. CDR3: CATSDRGNTEAFF. CDR3 sequence (DNA): TGTGCCACCAGTGACAGGGGGAACACTGAAGCTTTCTTT.